The clone carrying this TCR beta chain has a single count. Looked up from germline, CDR1 is SGHRS and CDR2 is YFSETQ. V gave up 1 base and J gave up 1 base, with 8 bases separating them. The CDR3 spans 14 residues. Specified time point: pretreatment peripheral blood. These data originate in a study of PD-L1 blockade in urothelial cancer. Looking at the study overall: Blood analysis took place 3 weeks (second dose) and 6 weeks after treatment start. Typically, measured as a median, blood samples had 140,000 or so T cells.

Using immunoSEQ multiplex PCR, the repertoire was profiled, and TCRdb retains in-frame clones only, with some absent. The sample has about 86,000 clones, about 83% seen once. This rearrangement joins TRBV5-1 to TRBJ1-1; TRBD1 might be the D (6 bases). This TCR came from a man aged 60 to 75 with urothelial cancer. This sample comprised PBMCs, obtained around atezolizumab (anti-PD-L1) treatment. CDR3 protein: CASSLQGQNTEAFF. The DNA of the CDR3 is TGCGCCAGCAGCTTGCAGGGACAGAACACTGAAGCTTTCTTT. The entire variable domain, with the rest obtained from reference TRBV5-1 and TRBJ1-1, is as follows: KAGVTQTPRYLIKTRGQQVTLSCSPISGHRSVSWYQQTPGQGLQFLFEYFSETQRNKGNFPGRFSGRQFSNSRSEMNVSTLELGDSALYLCASSLQGQNTEAFFGQGTRLTVV.